This TCR beta chain was found in a study of control samples from healthy donors and cancer patients. Repertoires were generated with immunoSEQ multiplex PCR, while TCRdb's copy carries only in-frame clones and drops some. This table holds under 200,000 clones, roughly 88% found once. V was cut by 5 bases and J by 5 bases, with 12 bases left in between. This CDR3 comprises 14 residues. CDR1 is LNHDA, CDR2 SQIVND, per germline (reference sequence). The genes are TRBV19 and TRBJ2-2, with D perhaps assigned TRBD1 or TRBD2 (5 bases each). Sequencing was carried out using blood. This TCR was recovered from a woman aged 25 to 39 in good health. Here the CDR3 reads CASSYGAGTGELFF. In DNA form, the CDR3 reads TGTGCCAGTAGTTACGGGGCAGGGACCGGGGAGCTGTTTTTT.